This T cell receptor (beta chain) was identified in a study of blood T cell repertoires in COVID-19. Losses at the gene ends were 6 bases for V and 7 bases for J; bases not matched to a gene: 6. The V gene's germline CDR1 is ENHRY and CDR2 SYGVKD. This CDR3 has 15 amino acids. TCRdb keeps only in-frame clones here, not all; method: immunoSEQ multiplex PCR. The sample holds 150,000 to 200,000 clones; over 70% are singletons and the top ten take 10% to 15%. The chain joins TRBV10-3 to TRBJ2-1, with 13 bases aligning to TRBD2. The receptor's source is a woman aged 55-70 years who had recovered from COVID-19. The specimen sequenced was PBMCs or T cells enriched from blood (not recorded which). CDR3 sequence reads: CAISPGTSGNNEQFF. CDR3 sequence (DNA): TGTGCCATCAGCCCCGGGACTAGCGGGAATAATGAGCAGTTCTTC.